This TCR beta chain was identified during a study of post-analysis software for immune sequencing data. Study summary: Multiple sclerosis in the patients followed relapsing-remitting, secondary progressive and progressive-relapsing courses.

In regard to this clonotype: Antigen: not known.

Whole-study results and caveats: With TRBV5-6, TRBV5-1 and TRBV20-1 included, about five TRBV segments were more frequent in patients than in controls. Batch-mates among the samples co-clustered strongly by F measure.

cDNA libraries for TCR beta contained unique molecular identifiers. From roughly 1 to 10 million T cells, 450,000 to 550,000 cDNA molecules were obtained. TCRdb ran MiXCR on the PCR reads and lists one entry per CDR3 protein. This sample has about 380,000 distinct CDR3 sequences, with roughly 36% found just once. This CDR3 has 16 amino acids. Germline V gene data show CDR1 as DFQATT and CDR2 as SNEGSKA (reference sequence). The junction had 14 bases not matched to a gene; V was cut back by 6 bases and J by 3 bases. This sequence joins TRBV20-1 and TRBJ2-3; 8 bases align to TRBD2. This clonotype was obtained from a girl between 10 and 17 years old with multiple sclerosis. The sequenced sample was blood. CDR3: CSAFNLRRGGTDTQYF. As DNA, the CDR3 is TGCAGTGCCTTCAACCTTCGTCGGGGGGGAACAGATACGCAGTATTTT.